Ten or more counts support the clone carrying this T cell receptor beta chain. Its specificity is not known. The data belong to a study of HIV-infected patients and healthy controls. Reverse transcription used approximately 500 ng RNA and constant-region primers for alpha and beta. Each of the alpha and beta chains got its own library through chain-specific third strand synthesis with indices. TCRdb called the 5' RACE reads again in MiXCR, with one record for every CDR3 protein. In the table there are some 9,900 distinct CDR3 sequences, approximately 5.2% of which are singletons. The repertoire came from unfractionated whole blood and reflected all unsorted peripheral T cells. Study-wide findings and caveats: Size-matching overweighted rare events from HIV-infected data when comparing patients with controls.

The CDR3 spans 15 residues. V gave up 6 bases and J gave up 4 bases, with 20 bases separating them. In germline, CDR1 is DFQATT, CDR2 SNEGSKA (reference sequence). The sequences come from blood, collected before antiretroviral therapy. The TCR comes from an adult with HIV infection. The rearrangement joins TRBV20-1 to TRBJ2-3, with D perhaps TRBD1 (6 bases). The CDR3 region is CSATPQGSWADTQYF. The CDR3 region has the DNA TGCAGTGCAACCCCACAGGGATCGTGGGCAGATACGCAGTATTTT.